These 4 T cell receptor beta chains share one sample of origin, sequenced in a study of T cell responses to AZD1222 COVID-19 vaccine. Some clones are missing from TCRdb's copy, which holds only in-frame ones; the method was immunoSEQ multiplex PCR. The data show more than 140,000 clones, about nine tenths seen once. Sequencing used peripheral blood, obtained on day 0 of MenACWY control vaccination. The origin of the receptors is an adult in good health.

The chain employs TRBV30 and TRBJ2-1; D is perhaps TRBD1 or TRBD2 (5 bases each). V lost 5 bases and J 9 bases, leaving 11 bases between the germline ends. The V gene's germline CDR1 is GTSNPN and CDR2 SVGIG (reference sequence). The CDR3 extends over 11 amino acids. CDR3 sequence (DNA): TGTGCCTGGGGGGCCGGGACTGAGCAGTTCTTC. It yields the protein CAWGAGTEQFF.

V gene TRBV7-2 combines with J gene TRBJ2-5; 8 positions agree with TRBD2. The CDR3 has 14 amino acids. Per the germline V gene, CDR1 is SGHTA and CDR2 is FQGNSA. Trimming at V came to 5 bases and at J to 2 bases, leaving 4 bases not matched to a gene. As DNA, the CDR3 is TGTGCCAGCAGCCCGGGACTAGTACAAGAGACCCAGTACTTC. This encodes CASSPGLVQETQYF.

The rearrangement joins TRBV18 to TRBJ2-7; the match to TRBD2 covers 11 bases. CDR1 is KGHSH and CDR2 is LQKENI in the germline V gene. The CDR3 runs 15 residues. J lost 6 bases, V lost 2 bases, and 6 bases had no gene match. This CDR3 is CASSPTSGRDSEQYF. CDR3 nucleotides: TGTGCCAGCTCACCAACTAGCGGGAGAGATTCCGAGCAGTACTTC.

This clone was observed once. The chain carries TRBV14 and TRBJ1-6, with 9 bases aligning to TRBD1. This CDR3 has 17 amino acids. With 1 base clipped from V and 3 bases from J, the junction kept 4 bases outside the gene matches. Germline loops: CDR1 SGHDN, CDR2 FVKESK. For the CDR3, the DNA is TGTGCCAGCAGCCAAGGGGGACAGGGATACTATAATTCACCCCTCCACTTT. Translated, it gives CASSQGGQGYYNSPLHF.